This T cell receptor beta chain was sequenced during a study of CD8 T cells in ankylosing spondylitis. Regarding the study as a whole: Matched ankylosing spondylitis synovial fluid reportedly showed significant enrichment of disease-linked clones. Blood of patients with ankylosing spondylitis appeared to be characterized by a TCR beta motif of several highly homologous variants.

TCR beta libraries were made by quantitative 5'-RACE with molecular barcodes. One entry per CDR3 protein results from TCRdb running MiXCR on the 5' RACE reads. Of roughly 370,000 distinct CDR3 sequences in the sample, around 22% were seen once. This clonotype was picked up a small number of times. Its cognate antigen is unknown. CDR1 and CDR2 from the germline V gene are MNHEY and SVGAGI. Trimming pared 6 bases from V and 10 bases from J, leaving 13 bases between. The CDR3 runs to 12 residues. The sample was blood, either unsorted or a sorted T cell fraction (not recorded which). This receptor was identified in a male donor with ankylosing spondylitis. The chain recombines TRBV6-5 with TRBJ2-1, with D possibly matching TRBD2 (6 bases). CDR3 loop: CASREGPGEQFF. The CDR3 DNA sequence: TGTGCCAGCAGGGAGGGTCCGGGAGAGCAGTTCTTC.